A selection of T cell receptor beta chains follows, all from one sample in a study of human T cells and chemical hapten exposure. TCRdb passed the RACE reads through MiXCR, listing each CDR3 protein once. The table shows tens of thousands of distinct CDR3 sequences, with 9.5% to 10% occurring only once. This specimen consisted of whole blood, obtained in connection with sensitization to the hapten diphenylcyclopropenone (DPC). All receptors come from a woman in her thirties with alopecia areata. Some clones in this sample may be carry-over from other donors' samples. The CDR3 runs from the conserved cysteine through the conserved F or W. A D gene is named only where the DNA matches it firmly. Clone sizes are given selectively: once, few, many, or a class where the clone is expanded.

TRBV5-1	few	NA	TRBJ2-7	TGCGCCAGCAGCTTCGGGAACCGAAACTACGAGCAGTACTTC	CASSFGNRNYEQYF
TRBV9	few	TRBD2	TRBJ2-3	TGTGCCAGCAGCGAGCCCTCCGGGGTAGCGGGGACTACGCAGTATTTT	CASSEPSGVAGTTQYF
TRBV6-5	medium-sized	TRBD1	TRBJ2-7	TGTGCCAGCAGGGCGGACAGGGGAAAGGGCTACGAGCAGTACTTC	CASRADRGKGYEQYF
TRBV5-6	NA	NA	TRBJ1-1	TGTGCCAGCAGCTTGCCTGGGGGATGGACTGAAGCTTTCTTT	CASSLPGGWTEAFF
TRBV20-1	few	TRBD1	TRBJ2-7	TGCAGTGCTAGAGAGGGTCAGGGGGCCATCTACGAGCAGTACTTC	CSAREGQGAIYEQYF
TRBV25-1	many	TRBD1	TRBJ2-7	TGTGCCAGCAGTGGGCACGGGACAGACTACGAGCAGTACTTC	CASSGHGTDYEQYF
TRBV4-2	NA	NA	TRBJ2-2	TGTGCCACCCGGGGGGCGGACACCGGGGAGCTGTTTTTT	CATRGADTGELFF
TRBV12-3/TRBV12-4	many	TRBD1	TRBJ2-5	TGTGCCAGCACGAAACGCTTAATAGGGGACAGGGGGCAAGCCGTGCAATGGGAGACCCAGTACTTC	CASTKRLIGDRGQAVQWETQYF
TRBV28	many	NA	TRBJ2-1	TGTGCCAGCAGTTTATTACATGCGGGGAATGAGCAGTTCTTC	CASSLLHAGNEQFF
TRBV5-1	NA	NA	TRBJ2-7	TGCGCCAGCAGCTTGGTTACATCCTACGAGCAGTACTTC	CASSLVTSYEQYF
TRBV7-6	many	TRBD2	TRBJ2-3	TGTGCCAGCAGTCCAGACCCTAGCGGGGTGGGGACAGATACGCAGTATTTT	CASSPDPSGVGTDTQYF
TRBV20-1	NA	TRBD2	TRBJ2-5	TGCAGTGCACGATCAGCGGGGCAAGAGACCCAGTACTTC	CSARSAGQETQYF
TRBV21-1	NA	NA	TRBJ2-6	TGTGCCAGCAGTCAGGACAGGGAGGGACTTTCTGGGGCCAACGTCCTGACTTTC	CASSQDREGLSGANVLTF
TRBV7-3	few	TRBD2	TRBJ2-3	TGTGCCAGCAGCCGTGGACTAGCGCATGATACGCAGTATTTT	CASSRGLAHDTQYF
TRBV5-1	NA	NA	TRBJ2-3	TGCGCCAGCAGCTTGGCCGATAGGGCGGCCGATACGCAGTATTTT	CASSLADRAADTQYF
TRBV28	NA	TRBD1	TRBJ1-2	TGTGCCAGCAATTCGCCGGGACAGGCAGTTTCTGGCTACACCTTC	CASNSPGQAVSGYTF
TRBV9	NA	NA	TRBJ1-1	TGTGCCAGCAGCGTACTAGGGGATAGGACTGAAGCTTTCTTT	CASSVLGDRTEAFF
TRBV6-5	few	NA	TRBJ1-2	TGTGCCAGCAGTTGGGGGCAGGGGATTCTATATGGCTACACCTTC	CASSWGQGILYGYTF
TRBV11-2	few	NA	TRBJ1-1	TGTGCCTCTAATCGCCCGAACACTGAAGCTTTCTTT	CASNRPNTEAFF
TRBV7-2	NA	TRBD2	TRBJ2-7	TGTGCCAGCACACAAGCGGGGGGACCGGTAGAGCAGTACTTC	CASTQAGGPVEQYF
TRBV4-3	many	TRBD1	TRBJ2-1	TGCGCCAGCAGCCCGGGACAGGGGCTCTGGGATGAGCAGTTCTTC	CASSPGQGLWDEQFF
TRBV6-2/TRBV6-3	NA	TRBD1	TRBJ1-6	TGTGCCTCCCGGGACAGGCCTAATTCACCCCTCCACTTT	CASRDRPNSPLHF
TRBV7-2	many	NA	TRBJ2-7	TGTGCCAGCAGCCTCAGCGGGCGGCCCTACGAGCAGTACTTC	CASSLSGRPYEQYF
TRBV5-4	many	NA	TRBJ2-2	TGTGCCAGCAGCCACCCGGTTCAGGGCAGAACCGGGGAGCTGTTTTTT	CASSHPVQGRTGELFF
TRBV30	many	NA	TRBJ1-2	TGTGCCTGGAGTGTAAACAGGGCTTATGGCTACACCTTC	CAWSVNRAYGYTF
TRBV2	NA	NA	TRBJ1-5	TGTGCCAGCAGTGGGGGAAGCAATCAGCCCCAGCATTTT	CASSGGSNQPQHF
TRBV10-2	NA	NA	TRBJ2-5	TGCGCCAGCAGCGGAGACCCGGGTCTAGACAAGACCCAGTACTTC	CASSGDPGLDKTQYF
TRBV6-6	few	NA	TRBJ2-3	TGTGCCAGCAGTTACTCGAGGGGGTCCACAGATACGCAGTATTTT	CASSYSRGSTDTQYF
TRBV7-3	NA	TRBD2	TRBJ2-1	TGTGCCAGCAGCTTAGGGGGACTAGCCAATTACTACAATGAGCAGTTCTTC	CASSLGGLANYYNEQFF
TRBV7-3	many	NA	TRBJ2-5	TGTGCCAGCAGCTTACCACCTGGGACCCAGTACTTC	CASSLPPGTQYF
TRBV12-3/TRBV12-4	NA	TRBD2	TRBJ2-3	TGTGCCAGCAGTTTAGAAGGCTCGGCTAGCGGGGGGGATACGCAGTATTTT	CASSLEGSASGGDTQYF
TRBV4-3	many	TRBD2	TRBJ2-3	TGCGCCAGCAGCCCCCAACGGGCGGGGGGGCCTGCAGATACGCAGTATTTT	CASSPQRAGGPADTQYF